Shown below are 12 T cell receptor beta chains from a single sample sequenced in a study of blood T cell repertoires in COVID-19. Data came from immunoSEQ multiplex PCR; TCRdb stores just in-frame clones and leaves some out. The sample consists of some 40,000 clones, more than 75% of them appearing once. Sequences were obtained from peripheral blood. The source of these receptors is a man aged 50-60 years with active or convalescent COVID-19.

This rearrangement joins TRBV7-6 to TRBJ2-7; D perhaps matches TRBD2 (6 bases). Germline V gives CDR1 SGHVS, CDR2 FNYEAQ. The CDR3 spans 12 residues. V was cut by 4 bases and J by 5 bases, with 9 bases left in between. CDR3 loop: CASSSTSNEQYF. Here the CDR3 DNA reads TGTGCCAGCAGCTCCACTAGCAACGAGCAGTACTTC.

The chain uses TRBV19 and TRBJ1-1; tentative D call: TRBD1 (5 bases). V dropped 4 bases and J dropped 1 base, with 7 bases sitting between them. This CDR3 has 13 amino acids. The V gene's germline CDR1 is LNHDA and CDR2 SQIVND (reference sequence). CDR3 sequence: CASSTGGNTEAFF. The CDR3 DNA reads TGTGCCAGTAGTACGGGGGGGAACACTGAAGCTTTCTTT.

The chain is built from TRBV10-2 and TRBJ1-1, with 8 bases aligning to TRBD1. CDR3 length: 15 residues. Looked up from germline, CDR1 is WSHSY and CDR2 is SAAADI. With V trimmed by 4 bases and J by 1 base, 5 bases remained unmatched. The CDR3 bases are TGCGCCAGCAGTGGTTTCGGACAGGGGAACACTGAAGCTTTCTTT. This encodes CASSGFGQGNTEAFF.

The rearrangement uses TRBV9 and TRBJ2-5; 9 positions agree with TRBD1. V was clipped by 4 bases and J by 4 bases; unmatched bases: 2. In germline, CDR1 is SGDLS, CDR2 YYNGEE. CDR3 length: 13 amino acids. For the CDR3, the DNA is TGTGCCAGCAGCCCGGACAGGGGAGAGACCCAGTACTTC. Translated, it gives CASSPDRGETQYF.

This chain connects TRBV7-8 to TRBJ1-1; D is perhaps TRBD1 (5 bases). This CDR3 has 15 amino acids. Germline-derived CDR1 and CDR2 are SGHVS and FQNEAQ. V was shortened by 2 bases and J by 4 bases, with 14 bases between the two germline ends. The CDR3 DNA reads as TGTGCCAGCAGCTTAACGGAGGGGCGCGTCACTGAAGCTTTCTTT. Translating gives CASSLTEGRVTEAFF.

This chain connects TRBV3-1 (or the pseudogene TRBV3-2) to TRBJ2-3; D might be TRBD1 (6 bases). The germline gives CDR1 LGHDT, CDR2 YNNKEL (reference sequence). The V end was cut by 2 bases, the J end by 6 bases, with 6 bases between. CDR3 length equals 12 residues. The CDR3 sequence: CASSQRGDTQYF. The DNA for the CDR3 is TGTGCCAGCAGCCAAAGGGGGGATACGCAGTATTTT.

CDR3 nucleotide sequence: TGTGCCAGCAGTGATGGAGGCGGAGAAATTTACGAGCAGTACTTC. Translation gives CASSDGGGEIYEQYF. The chain employs TRBV6-1 and TRBJ2-7, with D maybe TRBD2 (5 bases). This CDR3 is 15 amino acids long. From germline, CDR1 is MNHNS and CDR2 SASEGT. V lost 3 bases and J 4 bases, leaving 16 bases between the germline ends.

This clone appeared a single time. The DNA for the CDR3 is TGTGCCAGCAGCCAAGTCCCGGGACAGGGTCTCGAACGGGCTTTCTTT. This encodes CASSQVPGQGLERAFF. V gene TRBV14 combines with J gene TRBJ1-1; 9 bases agree with TRBD1. CDR1 is SGHDN and CDR2 is FVKESK in the germline V gene. J was trimmed by 11 bases and V by 1 base; bases with no gene match: 14. The CDR3 runs to 16 residues.

The chain has TRBV10-3 and TRBJ2-3, with D tentatively TRBD1 (6 bases). Germline loops: CDR1 ENHRY, CDR2 SYGVKD. Trimming cost V 7 bases and J 6 bases, with 23 bases left between them. The CDR3 sequence is 16 residues long. The CDR3 DNA reads as TGTGCCATCAATGATAAACCGGGACAACCGGCGGATACGCAGTATTTT. Its translation is CAINDKPGQPADTQYF.

The chain has TRBV20-1 and TRBJ2-7; 7 bases line up with TRBD1. The CDR3 consists of 15 residues. Germline V gene sequence: CDR1 DFQATT, CDR2 SNEGSKA (reference sequence). V lost 3 bases and J lost 2; bases outside the gene matches: 10. The CDR3 region is CSASRTDRETYEQYF. CDR3 coding DNA: TGCAGTGCTAGTCGGACTGACAGGGAAACCTACGAGCAGTACTTC.

This rearrangement joins TRBV30 to TRBJ1-2; 10 bases fit TRBD1. CDR1 GTSNPN and CDR2 SVGIG come from the germline V gene (reference sequence). Trimming cost V 4 bases and J 8 bases; bases outside gene matches: 13. This CDR3 has 15 amino acids. In nucleotides, the CDR3 is TGTGCCTGGATCGGAAACGGGGGACAGGGGAGGGGCTACACCTTC. Translating gives CAWIGNGGQGRGYTF. Full variable domain (missing parts from reference TRBV30 and TRBJ1-2): SQTIHQWPATLVQPVGSPLSLECTVEGTSNPNLYWYRQAAGRGLQLLFYSVGIGQISSEVPQNLSASRPQDRQFILSSKKLLLSDSGFYLCAWIGNGGQGRGYTFGSGTRLTVV.

The chain uses TRBV5-1 and TRBJ1-6; TRBD1 is a possible D gene (6 bases). Germline CDR1 reads SGHRS; CDR2 reads YFSETQ. The V end was cut by 0 bases, the J end by 8 bases, with 21 bases between. The CDR3 covers 18 residues. The CDR3 is CASSLAGGGLNRDSPLHF. The CDR3 nucleotides are TGCGCCAGCAGCTTGGCCGGTGGTGGGCTAAACAGGGATTCACCCCTCCACTTT.